Given below is one TCR beta chain in context. What it recognizes is unknown. Nucleic acids came from premalignant or tumor cells enriched by macro-dissection. The data were produced by immunoSEQ multiplex PCR, yet TCRdb's version contains in-frame clones alone and is incomplete. This sample has tens of thousands of clones, with roughly 75% found just once. This sample was taken from a study of immune evolution from preneoplasia to lung adenocarcinoma. Study in general: HLA loss of heterozygosity: roughly 7.5% AIS, about 15% MIA, more than 25% ADC, none AAH.

Study-wide points: Later-stage lesions appeared to have more T cells, more diversity, less clonality.

Sequenced input: FFPE invasive lung adenocarcinoma tissue. This TCR derives from a person in their sixties with lung adenocarcinoma.

CDR3 protein: CASSTVGGSGRRSSYNEQFF. CDR3 nucleotides: TGTGCCAGCAGTACTGTGGGCGGTAGCGGGAGGCGCAGCTCCTACAATGAGCAGTTCTTC. J is TRBJ2-1 and V is TRBV28; 10 bases map to TRBD2. With V trimmed by 5 bases and J by 0 bases, 16 bases remained unmatched. Germline CDR1 MDHEN, CDR2 SYDVKM. CDR3 length: 20 amino acids.